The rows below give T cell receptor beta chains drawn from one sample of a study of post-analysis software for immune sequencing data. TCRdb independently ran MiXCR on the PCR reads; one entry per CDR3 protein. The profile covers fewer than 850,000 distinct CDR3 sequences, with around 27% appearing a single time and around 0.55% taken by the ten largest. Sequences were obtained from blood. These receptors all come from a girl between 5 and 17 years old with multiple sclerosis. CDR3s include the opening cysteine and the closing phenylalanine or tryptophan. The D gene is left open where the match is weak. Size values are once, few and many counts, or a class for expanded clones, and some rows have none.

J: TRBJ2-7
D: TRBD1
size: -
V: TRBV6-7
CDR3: CASSHGTGNPYEQYF
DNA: TGTGCCAGCAGTCACGGGACAGGGAACCCCTACGAGCAGTACTTC

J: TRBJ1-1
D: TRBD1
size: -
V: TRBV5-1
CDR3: CASSPVVGQGGTEAFF
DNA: TGCGCCAGCAGCCCGGTCGTCGGACAGGGAGGCACTGAAGCTTTCTTT

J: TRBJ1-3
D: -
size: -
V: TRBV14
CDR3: CASSQKQNSGNTIYF
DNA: TGTGCCAGCAGCCAAAAACAGAACTCTGGAAACACCATATATTTT

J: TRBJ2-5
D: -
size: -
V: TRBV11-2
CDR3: CASSRSPGKGETQYF
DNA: TGTGCCAGCAGCCGTTCCCCGGGAAAAGGGGAGACCCAGTACTTC

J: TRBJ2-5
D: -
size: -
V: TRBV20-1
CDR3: CSARADFTQETQYF
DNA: TGCAGTGCTAGAGCAGACTTTACCCAAGAGACCCAGTACTTC

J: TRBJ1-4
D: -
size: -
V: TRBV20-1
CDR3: CSAREPDTLFDEKLFF
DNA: TGCAGTGCTAGAGAGCCGGACACCCTCTTCGATGAAAAACTGTTTTTT

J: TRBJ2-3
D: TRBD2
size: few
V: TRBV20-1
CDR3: CSARRLALSDTQYF
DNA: TGCAGTGCTAGACGACTAGCGCTGTCAGATACGCAGTATTTT

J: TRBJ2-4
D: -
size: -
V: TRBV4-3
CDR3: CASSQDFGPYERYF
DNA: TGCGCCAGCAGCCAAGATTTTGGCCCCTACGAGCGGTACTTC

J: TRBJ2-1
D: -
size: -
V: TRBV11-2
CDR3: CASSVETDYNEQFF
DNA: TGTGCCAGCAGCGTTGAGACAGATTACAATGAGCAGTTCTTC

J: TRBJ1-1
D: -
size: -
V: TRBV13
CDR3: CASSPFRGTSTPEAFF
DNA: TGTGCCAGCAGCCCCTTCAGAGGGACATCAACCCCTGAAGCTTTCTTT

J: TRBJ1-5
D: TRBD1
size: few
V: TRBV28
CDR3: CASVTGGDQPQHF
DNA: TGTGCCAGCGTCACAGGGGGCGATCAGCCCCAGCATTTT

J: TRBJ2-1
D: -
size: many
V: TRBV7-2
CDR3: CASSLELAYNEQFF
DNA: TGTGCCAGCAGCCTAGAACTAGCCTACAATGAGCAGTTCTTC

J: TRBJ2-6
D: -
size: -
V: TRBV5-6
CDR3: CASSLSRANVLTF
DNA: TGTGCCAGCAGCCTCTCTAGGGCCAACGTCCTGACTTTC

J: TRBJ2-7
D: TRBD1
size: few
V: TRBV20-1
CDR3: CSWRQGGYEQYF
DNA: TGCAGTTGGAGACAGGGGGGCTACGAGCAGTACTTC

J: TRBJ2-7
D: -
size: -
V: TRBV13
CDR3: CASSPGESSEQYF
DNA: TGTGCCAGCAGCCCCGGGGAGTCCTCCGAGCAGTACTTC

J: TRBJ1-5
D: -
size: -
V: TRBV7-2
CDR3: CASSFSSGQPQHF
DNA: TGTGCCAGCAGCTTCTCATCGGGGCAGCCCCAGCATTTT

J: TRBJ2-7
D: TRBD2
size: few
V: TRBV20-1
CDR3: CSARDRLAGVTYEQYF
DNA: TGCAGTGCTAGAGATCGCCTAGCGGGAGTCACCTACGAGCAGTACTTC

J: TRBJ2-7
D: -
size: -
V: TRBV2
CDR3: CASSIESYEQYF
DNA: TGTGCCAGCAGTATCGAATCCTACGAGCAGTACTTC

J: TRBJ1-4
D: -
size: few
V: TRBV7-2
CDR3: CASSLRLVTTNEKLFF
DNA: TGTGCCAGCAGCCTTCGGCTCGTAACAACTAATGAAAAACTGTTTTTT

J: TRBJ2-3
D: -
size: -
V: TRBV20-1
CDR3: CSARIPGTSTDTQYF
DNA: TGCAGTGCTAGAATACCTGGGACTAGCACAGATACGCAGTATTTT

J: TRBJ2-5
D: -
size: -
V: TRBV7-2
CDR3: CASSPGEAGRETQYF
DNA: TGTGCCAGCAGCCCCGGAGAGGCGGGTCGAGAGACCCAGTACTTC

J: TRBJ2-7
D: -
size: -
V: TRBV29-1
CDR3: CSVVDIGEQYF
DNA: TGCAGCGTTGTCGACATTGGGGAGCAGTACTTC

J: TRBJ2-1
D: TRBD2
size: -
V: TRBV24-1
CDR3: CATSGARTSGTSYNEQFF
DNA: TGTGCCACCAGTGGGGCCCGGACTAGCGGTACCTCCTACAATGAGCAGTTCTTC

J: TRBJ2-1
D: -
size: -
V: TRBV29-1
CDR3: CSHGATPGNEQFF
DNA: TGCAGCCATGGCGCAACCCCGGGGAATGAGCAGTTCTTC